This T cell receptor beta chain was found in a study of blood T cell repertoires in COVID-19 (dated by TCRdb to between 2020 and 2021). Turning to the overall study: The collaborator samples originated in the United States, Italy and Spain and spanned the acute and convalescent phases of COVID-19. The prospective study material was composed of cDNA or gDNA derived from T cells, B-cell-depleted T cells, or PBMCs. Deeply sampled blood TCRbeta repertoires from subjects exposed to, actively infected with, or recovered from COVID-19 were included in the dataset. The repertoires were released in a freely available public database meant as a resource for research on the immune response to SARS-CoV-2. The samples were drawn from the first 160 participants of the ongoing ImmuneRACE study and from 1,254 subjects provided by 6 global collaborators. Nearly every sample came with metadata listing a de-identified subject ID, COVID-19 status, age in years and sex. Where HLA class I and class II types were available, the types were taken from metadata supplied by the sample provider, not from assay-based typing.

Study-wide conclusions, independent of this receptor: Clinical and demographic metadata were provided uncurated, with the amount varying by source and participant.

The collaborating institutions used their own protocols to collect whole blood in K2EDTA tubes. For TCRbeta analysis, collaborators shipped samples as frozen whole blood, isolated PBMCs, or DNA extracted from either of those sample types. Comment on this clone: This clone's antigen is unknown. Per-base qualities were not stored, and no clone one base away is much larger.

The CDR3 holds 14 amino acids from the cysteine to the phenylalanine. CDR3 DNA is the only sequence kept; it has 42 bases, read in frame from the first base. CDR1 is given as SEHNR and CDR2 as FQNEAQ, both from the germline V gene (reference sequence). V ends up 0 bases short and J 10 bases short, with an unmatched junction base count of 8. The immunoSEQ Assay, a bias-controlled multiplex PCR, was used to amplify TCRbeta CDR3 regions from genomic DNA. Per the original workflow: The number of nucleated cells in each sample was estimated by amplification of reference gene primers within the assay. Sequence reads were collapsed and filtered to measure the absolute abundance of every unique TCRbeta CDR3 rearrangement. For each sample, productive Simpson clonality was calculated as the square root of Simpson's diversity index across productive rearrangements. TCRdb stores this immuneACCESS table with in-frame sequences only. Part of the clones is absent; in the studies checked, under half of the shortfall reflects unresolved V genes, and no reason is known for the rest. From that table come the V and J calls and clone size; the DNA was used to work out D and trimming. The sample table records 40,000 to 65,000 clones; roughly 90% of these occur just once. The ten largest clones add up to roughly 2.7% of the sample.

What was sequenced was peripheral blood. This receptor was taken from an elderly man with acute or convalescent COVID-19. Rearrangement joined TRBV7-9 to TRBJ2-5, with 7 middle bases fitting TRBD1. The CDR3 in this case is CASSLAGQAGDQYF. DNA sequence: TGTGCCAGCAGCTTAGCCGGACAGGCAGGGGACCAGTACTTC.